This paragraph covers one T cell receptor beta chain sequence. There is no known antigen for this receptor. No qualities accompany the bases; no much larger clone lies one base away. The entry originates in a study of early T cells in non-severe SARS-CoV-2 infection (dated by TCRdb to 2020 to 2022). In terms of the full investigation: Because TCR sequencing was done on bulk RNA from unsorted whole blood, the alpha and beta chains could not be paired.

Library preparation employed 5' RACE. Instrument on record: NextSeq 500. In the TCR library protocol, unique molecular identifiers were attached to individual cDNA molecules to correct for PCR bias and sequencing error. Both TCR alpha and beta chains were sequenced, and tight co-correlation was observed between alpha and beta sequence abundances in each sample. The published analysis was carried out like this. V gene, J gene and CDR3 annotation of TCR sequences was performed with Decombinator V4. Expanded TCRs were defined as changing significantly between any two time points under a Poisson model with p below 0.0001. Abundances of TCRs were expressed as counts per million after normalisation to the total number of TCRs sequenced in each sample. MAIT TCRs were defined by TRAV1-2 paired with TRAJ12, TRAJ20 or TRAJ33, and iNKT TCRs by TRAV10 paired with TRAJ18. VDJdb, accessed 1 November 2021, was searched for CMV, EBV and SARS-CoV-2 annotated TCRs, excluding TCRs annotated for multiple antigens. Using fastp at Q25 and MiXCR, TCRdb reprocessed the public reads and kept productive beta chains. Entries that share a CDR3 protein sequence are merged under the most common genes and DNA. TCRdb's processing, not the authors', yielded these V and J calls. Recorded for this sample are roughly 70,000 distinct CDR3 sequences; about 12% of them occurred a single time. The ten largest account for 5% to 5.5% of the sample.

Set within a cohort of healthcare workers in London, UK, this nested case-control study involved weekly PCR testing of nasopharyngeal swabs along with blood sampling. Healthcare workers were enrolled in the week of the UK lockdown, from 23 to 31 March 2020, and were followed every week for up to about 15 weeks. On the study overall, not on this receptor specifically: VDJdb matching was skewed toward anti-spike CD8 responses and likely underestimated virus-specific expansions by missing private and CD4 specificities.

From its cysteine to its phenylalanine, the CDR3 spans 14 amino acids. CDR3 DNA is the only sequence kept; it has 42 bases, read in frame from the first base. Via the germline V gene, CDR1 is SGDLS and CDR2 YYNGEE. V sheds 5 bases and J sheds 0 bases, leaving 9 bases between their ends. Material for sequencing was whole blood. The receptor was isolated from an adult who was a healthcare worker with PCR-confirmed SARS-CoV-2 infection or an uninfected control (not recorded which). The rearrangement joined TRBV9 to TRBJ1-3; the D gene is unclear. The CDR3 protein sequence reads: CASSKVSSGNTIYF. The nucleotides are TGTGCCAGCAGTAAGGTCAGCTCTGGAAACACCATATATTTT.